This paragraph reports one T cell receptor (beta chain). Its antigen is still unknown. Trimming cost V 0 bases and J 2 bases; bases outside gene matches: 4. Germline V gene sequence: CDR1 SGHRS, CDR2 YFSETQ. This CDR3 is built from 15 residues. A split of CD4+ cells into CD45RA+ naive and CD45RA-negative memory subsets was performed. The assay was immunoSEQ multiplex PCR, and TCRdb's table has in-frame clones only and misses some. This table holds 2 million to 2.5 million clones, approximately 96% found once. This entry is derived from a study of shared clonotypes between healthy human individuals. Study-wide points: Relative to memory subsets, naive subsets generally showed larger estimated richness. Exclusively blood specimens were collected; tissue repertoires likely differ.

The clonotype originates from a man in his late teens or twenties in good health. The rearrangement joins TRBV5-1 to TRBJ1-2, with TRBD1 matching over 7 bases. The material sequenced was naive CD4+ T cells sorted from blood. Subset noted: CD45RA+ positively selected. CDR3 DNA sequence: TGCGCCAGCAGCTTGGCAGCAGGGGGAAACTATGGCTACACCTTC. Residues: CASSLAAGGNYGYTF.